The clone carrying this T cell receptor (beta chain) has a single count. Its antigen is unknown. The germline gives CDR1 SNHLY, CDR2 FYNNEI. There are 13 residues in the CDR3. V lost 7 bases, J lost 3 bases, and 5 bases stayed unmatched. The source of the sample is a study of identical twins. Study conclusions and caveats: Researchers reported excess low generation probability among twin-shared out-of-frame alpha sequences. Beta out-of-frame sequences showed weaker excess sharing between twins. Cord blood beta clonotypes present at high abundance carried fewer insertions; no such pattern appeared in memory repertoires.

Template switching supplied a universal primer site; unique molecular identifiers were carried on the cDNA. A single record per CDR3 protein comes from TCRdb applying MiXCR to the 5' RACE reads. Seen here are 350,000 to 450,000 distinct CDR3 sequences, around a sixth observed once, and the top ten hold 9% to 15%. This receptor was taken from a man in his fifties in good health. The V and J genes are TRBV2 and TRBJ1-1; 7 bases align to TRBD1. The sequenced sample consisted of naive T cells sorted from blood. CDR3 nucleotides: TGTGCCAGCAACCTACAGGGGTACACTGAAGCTTTCTTT. Encoded protein: CASNLQGYTEAFF.